The present T cell receptor (beta chain) was sequenced within a study of blood T cell repertoires in COVID-19. The wider study: From T cells, B-cell-depleted T cells, or PBMCs came the material, which was cDNA or gDNA.

CDR1 and CDR2 (germline): LNHDA, SQIVND (reference sequence). The CDR3 loop spans 14 amino acids. The V end was cut by 3 bases, the J end by 2 bases, with 10 bases between. In the study's own analysis: How many nucleated cells were present was estimated from reference gene primer amplification. Measured with immunoSEQ multiplex PCR; TCRdb has only the in-frame clones, and not every one. V, J and clone size were drawn from that table, and D and trimming were deduced from the DNA. The table lists about 64,000 clones, around 86% of them singletons. The origin of this receptor is a human donor in a cohort sampled during active COVID-19. V and J are TRBV19 and TRBJ1-2; the D is unclear. The sequenced material came from peripheral blood. The CDR3 loop reads CASSILAVNYGYTF. CDR3 coding DNA: TGTGCCAGTAGTATTTTAGCCGTAAACTATGGCTACACCTTC. Supplemented by reference TRBV19 and TRBJ1-2, the full variable domain reads DGGITQSPKYLFRKEGQNVTLSCEQNLNHDAMYWYRQDPGQGLRLIYYSQIVNDFQKGDIAEGYSVSREKKESFPLTVTSAQKNPTAFYLCASSILAVNYGYTFGSGTRLTVV.